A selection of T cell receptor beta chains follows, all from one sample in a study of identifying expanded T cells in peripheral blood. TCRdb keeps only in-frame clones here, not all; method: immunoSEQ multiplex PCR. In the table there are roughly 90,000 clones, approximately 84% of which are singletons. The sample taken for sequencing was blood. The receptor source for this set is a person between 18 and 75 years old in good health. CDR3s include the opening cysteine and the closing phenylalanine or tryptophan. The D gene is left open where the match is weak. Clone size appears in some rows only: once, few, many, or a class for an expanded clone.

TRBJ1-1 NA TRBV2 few TGTGCCAGCAGTGAGACGGTCCCCACTGAAGCTTTCTTT CASSETVPTEAFF
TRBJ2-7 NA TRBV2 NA TGTGCCAGCGCAATTAGGGAAAAGCAGTACTTC CASAIREKQYF
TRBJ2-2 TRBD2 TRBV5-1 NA TGCGCCAGCAGCGGGCTAGCGGGGGTTATTGGTTCCGGGGAGCTGTTTTTT CASSGLAGVIGSGELFF
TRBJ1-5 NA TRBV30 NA TGTGCCTGGAGTGTACCAGACTCCATATGGGGCAATCAGCCCCAGCATTTT CAWSVPDSIWGNQPQHF
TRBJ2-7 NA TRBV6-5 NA TGTGCCAGCAGCAGCACAGGCACCCGATCCTACGAGCAGTACTTC CASSSTGTRSYEQYF
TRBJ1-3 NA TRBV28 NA TGTGCCAGCAGTTTACCAGGGGAACTCTCTGGAAACACCATATATTTT CASSLPGELSGNTIYF
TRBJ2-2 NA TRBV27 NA TGTGCCAGCAGTCCAGACTCATCCGGGGAGCTGTTTTTT CASSPDSSGELFF
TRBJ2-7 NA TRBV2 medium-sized TGTGCCAGCACGGGGGTGTTGGGCTACGAGCAGTACTTC CASTGVLGYEQYF
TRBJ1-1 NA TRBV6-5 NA TGTGCCAGCAGTTACGAGGGGGGTATAAACACTGAAGCTTTCTTT CASSYEGGINTEAFF
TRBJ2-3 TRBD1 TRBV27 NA TGTGCCAGCAAGGGACAGGGGGCGCTTAGCACAGATACGCAGTATTTT CASKGQGALSTDTQYF
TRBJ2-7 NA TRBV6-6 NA TGTGCCAGCAGTTACAATTGGGGTAACGACGAGCAGTACTTC CASSYNWGNDEQYF
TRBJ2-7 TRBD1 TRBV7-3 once TGTGCCAGCAGCTTAAGGCCCCAAGACAGGGCGGACGAGCAGTACTTC CASSLRPQDRADEQYF
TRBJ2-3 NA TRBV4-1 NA TGCGCCAGCAGCCAAGTCTTAGATACGCAGTATTTT CASSQVLDTQYF
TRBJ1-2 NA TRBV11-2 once TGTGCCAGCAGGCAAGTGTCGGCATTCAATGGCTACACCTTC CASRQVSAFNGYTF
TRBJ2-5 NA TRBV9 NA TGTGCCAGCAGCGTAGCGGGAGAGACCCAGTACTTC CASSVAGETQYF
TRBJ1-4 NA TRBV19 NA TGTGCCAGTAAAGAGGGCAGGGAGGACGAAAAACTGTTTTTT CASKEGREDEKLFF
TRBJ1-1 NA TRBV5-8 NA TGTGCCAGCGCAGCCTTTTCCTCCGCAGGGTCCCCTGAAGCTTTCTTT CASAAFSSAGSPEAFF
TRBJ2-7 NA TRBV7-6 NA TGTGCCAGCAGCTTAGCGGCGGAGAGTGGGGACAATTCCGTATTTAACTCCTACGAGCAGTACTTC CASSLAAESGDNSVFNSYEQYF
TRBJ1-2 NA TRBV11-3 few TGTGCCAGCAGCTCCGGGCACTATGGCTACACCTTC CASSSGHYGYTF
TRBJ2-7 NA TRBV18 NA TGTGCCAGCTCACCACCATATGGGAGTGGCGAGCAGTACTTC CASSPPYGSGEQYF
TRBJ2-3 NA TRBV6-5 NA TGTGCCAGCAGTTACGAACCAACTAGCACAGATACGCAGTATTTT CASSYEPTSTDTQYF
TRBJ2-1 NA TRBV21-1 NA TGTGCCAGCAGCAAATCCCGAAGAGTTTACAATGAGCAGTTCTTC CASSKSRRVYNEQFF
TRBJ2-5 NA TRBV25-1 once TGTGCCAGCAGTGACCGGGCACAGGATATACAAGAGACCCAGTACTTC CASSDRAQDIQETQYF
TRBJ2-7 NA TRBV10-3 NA TGTGCCATCCAGCAGGGGACGCGTGCTTACGAGCAGTACTTC CAIQQGTRAYEQYF
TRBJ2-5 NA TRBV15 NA TGTGCCACCAGCAGAGATCTGAGACCCGACCGAAGGGAGACCCAGTACTTC CATSRDLRPDRRETQYF
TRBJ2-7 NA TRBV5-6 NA TGTGCCAGCAGCTTGGAAGACGGGGCCTACGAGCAGTACTTC CASSLEDGAYEQYF
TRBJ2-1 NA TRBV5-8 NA TGTGCCAGCAGCTTGGAAAGCTCCTACAATGAGCAGTTCTTC CASSLESSYNEQFF
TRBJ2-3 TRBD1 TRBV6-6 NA TGTGCCAGCCGGGACAGGATCACAGATACGCAGTATTTT CASRDRITDTQYF
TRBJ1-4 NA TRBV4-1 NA TGCGCCAGCAGCCAATCCCCTCAAGCAACTAATGAAAAACTGTTTTTT CASSQSPQATNEKLFF
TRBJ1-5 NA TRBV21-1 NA TGTGCCAGCATACAGGGGGCCGGAAGTCAGCCCCAGCATTTT CASIQGAGSQPQHF
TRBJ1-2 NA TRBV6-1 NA TGTGCCAGCAGTGAACGGGAGAGGGGAAAGGATTTTTATGGCTACACCTTC CASSERERGKDFYGYTF
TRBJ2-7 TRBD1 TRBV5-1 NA TGCGCCAGCAGCTTGGCTTCGGGACAGAGAGAGCAGTACTTC CASSLASGQREQYF
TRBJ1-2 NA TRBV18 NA TGTGCCAGCTCACCCAGATTCGGGGGTAATGCGGATGGCTACACCTTC CASSPRFGGNADGYTF
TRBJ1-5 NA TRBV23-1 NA TGCGCCAGCAGTCAATCAGCCATTTATAGCAATCAGCCCCAGCATTTT CASSQSAIYSNQPQHF
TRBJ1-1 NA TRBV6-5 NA TGTGCCAGCAGCCCGACAGCGCGTACTGAAGCTTTCTTT CASSPTARTEAFF
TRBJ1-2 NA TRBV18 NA TGTGCCAGCTCACCATCGGGGTATGGCTACACCTTC CASSPSGYGYTF
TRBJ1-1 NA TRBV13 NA TGTGCCAGCAGCTCTGGGGGGGCCGCTGAAGCTTTCTTT CASSSGGAAEAFF
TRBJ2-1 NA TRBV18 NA TGTGCCAGCTCACCAGAGAGGAGCTCCTACAATGAGCAGTTCTTC CASSPERSSYNEQFF
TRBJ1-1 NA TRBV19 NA TGTGCCAGTAGTATTCTATCGGGAACCCTTGAAGCTTTCTTT CASSILSGTLEAFF
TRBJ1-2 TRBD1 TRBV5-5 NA TGTGCCAGCAGCTGGGACAGGAGTAAGTCTAATAACTATGGCTACACCTTC CASSWDRSKSNNYGYTF
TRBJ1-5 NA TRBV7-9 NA TGTGCCAGCAGCTTAGGCCCGAATCAGCCCCAGCATTTT CASSLGPNQPQHF
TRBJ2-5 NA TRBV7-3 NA TGTGCCAGCAGCCTAACCAACCAAGAGACCCAGTACTTC CASSLTNQETQYF
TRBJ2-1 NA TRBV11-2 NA TGTGCCAGCAGCTTAGGGATTGCAGGGGTCGATGAGCAGTTCTTC CASSLGIAGVDEQFF
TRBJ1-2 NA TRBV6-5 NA TGTGCCAGCAGTCAAGCTGGGGGGTATGGCTACACCTTC CASSQAGGYGYTF
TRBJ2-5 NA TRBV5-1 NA TGCGCCAGCAGCTTGACGCCCCAGAATTCAGAGACCCAGTACTTC CASSLTPQNSETQYF
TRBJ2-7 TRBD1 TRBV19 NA TGTGCCAGTAGTATAACCTTAGGGCACAGGGGTTCCGAGCAGTACTTC CASSITLGHRGSEQYF
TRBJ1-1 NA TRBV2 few TGTGCCAGCAGTGACAACAGGCTAAACACTGAAGCTTTCTTT CASSDNRLNTEAFF
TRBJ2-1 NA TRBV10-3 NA TGTGCCATCAGTGTGGACTATTACAATGAGCAGTTCTTC CAISVDYYNEQFF
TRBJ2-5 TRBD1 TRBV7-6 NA TGTGCCAGCAGCTTAGTGACGGGACAGGTTTTAGAGACCCAGTACTTC CASSLVTGQVLETQYF
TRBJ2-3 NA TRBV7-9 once TGTGCCAGCTTGTTGGTGAGGACAGATACGCAGTATTTT CASLLVRTDTQYF
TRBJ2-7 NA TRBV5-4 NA TGTGCCAGCAGCTGGGGGGGGGCGAACTACGAGCAGTACTTC CASSWGGANYEQYF
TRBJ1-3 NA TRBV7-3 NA TGTGCCAGCAGCTTAGTTGGGGGGCCAGGAAACACCATATATTTT CASSLVGGPGNTIYF
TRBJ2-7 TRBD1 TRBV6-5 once TGTGCCAGCAGCGGAAGCAGGGGGCGACACGAGCAGTACTTC CASSGSRGRHEQYF
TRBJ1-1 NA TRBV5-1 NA TGCGCCAGCAGGCTAGGGGTGGAAGCTTTCTTT CASRLGVEAFF